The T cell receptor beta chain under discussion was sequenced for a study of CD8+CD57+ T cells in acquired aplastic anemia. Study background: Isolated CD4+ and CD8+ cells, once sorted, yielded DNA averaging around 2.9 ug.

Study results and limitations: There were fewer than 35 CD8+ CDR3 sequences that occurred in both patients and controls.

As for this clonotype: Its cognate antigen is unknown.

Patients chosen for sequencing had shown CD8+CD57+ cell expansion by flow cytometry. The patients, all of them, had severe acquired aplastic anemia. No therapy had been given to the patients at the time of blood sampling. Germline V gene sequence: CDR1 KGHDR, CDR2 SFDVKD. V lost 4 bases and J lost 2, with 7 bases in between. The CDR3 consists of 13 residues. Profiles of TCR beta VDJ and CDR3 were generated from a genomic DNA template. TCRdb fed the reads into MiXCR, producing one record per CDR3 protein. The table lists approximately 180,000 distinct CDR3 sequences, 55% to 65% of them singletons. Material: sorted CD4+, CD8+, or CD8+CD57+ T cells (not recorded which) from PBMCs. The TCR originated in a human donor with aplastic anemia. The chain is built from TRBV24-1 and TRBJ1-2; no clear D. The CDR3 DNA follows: TGTGCCACCAGTGAGGACGGAAACTATGGCTACACCTTC. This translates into CATSEDGNYGYTF.